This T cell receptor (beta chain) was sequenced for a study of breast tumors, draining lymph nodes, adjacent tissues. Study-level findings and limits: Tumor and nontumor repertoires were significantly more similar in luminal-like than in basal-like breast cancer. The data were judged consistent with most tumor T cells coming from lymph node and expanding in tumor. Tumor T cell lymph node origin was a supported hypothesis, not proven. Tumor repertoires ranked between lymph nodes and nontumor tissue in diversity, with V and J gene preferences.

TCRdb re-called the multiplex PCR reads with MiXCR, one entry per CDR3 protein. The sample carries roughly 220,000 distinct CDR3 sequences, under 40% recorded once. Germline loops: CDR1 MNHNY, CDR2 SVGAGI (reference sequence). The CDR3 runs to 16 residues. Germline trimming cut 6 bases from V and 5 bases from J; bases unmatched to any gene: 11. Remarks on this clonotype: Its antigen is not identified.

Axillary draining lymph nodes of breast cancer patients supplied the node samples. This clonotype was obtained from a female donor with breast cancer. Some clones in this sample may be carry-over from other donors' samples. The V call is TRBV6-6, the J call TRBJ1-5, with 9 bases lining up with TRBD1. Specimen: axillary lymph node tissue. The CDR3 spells CASRLGQGGWHQPQHF. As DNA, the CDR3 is TGTGCCAGCAGACTGGGACAGGGAGGGTGGCATCAGCCCCAGCATTTT.